This T cell receptor (beta chain) stems from a study of T cells in Graves' hyperthyroidism and ophthalmopathy. RNA transcripts served as the template for amplifying TCR beta CDR3 regions. A first-round RT-PCR of the TCR CDR3 used the HTBI primer set. Via MiXCR, TCRdb re-called the multiplex PCR reads, giving one row per CDR3 protein. The sample holds some 510,000 distinct CDR3 sequences, 20% to 25% seen once. The authors took PBMCs from 10 ml fresh peripheral blood. Germline V lookup: CDR1 SGHTA, CDR2 FQGNSA. Trimming left V 0 bases short and J 5 bases short, with 17 bases between. This CDR3 has 17 residues. This clonotype has ten or more counts.

This clonotype was obtained from a young man with Graves' hyperthyroidism. The sample consisted of blood. The chain links TRBV7-2 to TRBJ2-1; a weak D match, TRBD1 (6 bases). The CDR3 region is CASSLAVNRVWHNEQFF. Written as DNA, the CDR3 is TGTGCCAGCAGCTTAGCGGTAAACAGGGTTTGGCACAATGAGCAGTTCTTC.